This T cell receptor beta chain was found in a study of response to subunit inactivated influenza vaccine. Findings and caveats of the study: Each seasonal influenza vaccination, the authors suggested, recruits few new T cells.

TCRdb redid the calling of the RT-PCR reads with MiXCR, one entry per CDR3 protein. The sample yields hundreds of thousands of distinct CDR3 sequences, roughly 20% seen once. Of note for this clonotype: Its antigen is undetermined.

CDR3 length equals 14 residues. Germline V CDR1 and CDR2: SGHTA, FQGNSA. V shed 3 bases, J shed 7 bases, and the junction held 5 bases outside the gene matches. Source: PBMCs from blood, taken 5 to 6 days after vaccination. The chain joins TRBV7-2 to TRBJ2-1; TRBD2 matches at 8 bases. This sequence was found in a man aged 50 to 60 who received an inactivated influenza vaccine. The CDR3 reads CASSFGGGQNEQFF. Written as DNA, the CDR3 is TGTGCCAGCAGCTTCGGCGGGGGGCAAAATGAGCAGTTCTTC. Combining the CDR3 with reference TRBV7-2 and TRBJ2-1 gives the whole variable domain GAGVSQSPSNKVTEKGKDVELRCDPISGHTALYWYRQSLGQGLEFLIYFQGNSAPDKSGLPSDRFSAERTGGSVSTLTIQRTQQEDSAVYLCASSFGGGQNEQFFGPGTRLTVL.